This entry lists 5 T cell receptor beta chains sequenced from one sample in a study of T cells in Graves' hyperthyroidism and ophthalmopathy. Amplification of TCR beta CDR3 regions was performed using RNA transcripts as template. Initially, a first-round RT-PCR of the TCR CDR3 employed the HTBI primer set. TCRdb re-analysed the multiplex PCR reads in MiXCR, keeping a single row per CDR3 protein. Here the sample spans approximately 560,000 distinct CDR3 sequences, 15% to 19% being singletons. Sequenced input: blood. These receptors were collected from a woman in her thirties with Graves' hyperthyroidism.

The chain uses TRBV19 and TRBJ2-7, with 14 bases matching TRBD2. The V segment lost 9 bases and the J segment 4 bases; nucleotides outside the gene matches: 5. Germline CDR1 and CDR2: LNHDA and SQIVND (reference sequence). The CDR3 spans 14 residues. In DNA, the CDR3 is TGTGCCAGCAGGACTAGCGGGAGGATGTACGAGCAGTACTTC. It is translated as CASRTSGRMYEQYF.

Ten or more counts support this clonotype. This chain connects TRBV5-1 to TRBJ2-1, with TRBD2 matching 11 bases. Germline CDR1 is SGHRS and CDR2 is YFSETQ. The CDR3 contains 15 residues. The J segment lost 9 bases and the V segment lost 4 bases, leaving 9 bases of the junction unmatched. The CDR3, as DNA: TGCGCCAGCAGCCGGGGACTAGCGGAGAGGGGTGAGCAGTTCTTC. Amino acid sequence: CASSRGLAERGEQFF.

V and J are TRBV5-5 and TRBJ1-2, with a possible D match to TRBD1 (6 bases). CDR3 length: 13 residues. Trimming took 5 bases from V and 2 from J, leaving 10 bases between them. Germline V gene sequence: CDR1 SGHKS, CDR2 YYEKEE (reference sequence). CDR3 loop: CASRWDKNYGYTF. The DNA of the CDR3 is TGTGCCAGCAGGTGGGACAAGAACTATGGCTACACCTTC. Full variable domain (remainder filled in from reference TRBV5-5 and TRBJ1-2): DAGVTQSPTHLIKTRGQQVTLRCSPISGHKSVSWYQQVLGQGPQFIFQYYEKEERGRGNFPDRFSARQFPNYSSELNVNALLLGDSALYLCASRWDKNYGYTFGSGTRLTVV.

This clonotype was seen repeatedly, ten times or more. The V gene is TRBV28, the J gene TRBJ2-7; tentatively, D is TRBD2 (6 bases). CDR1 and CDR2 (germline): MDHEN, SYDVKM. This CDR3 has 14 amino acids. Trimming took off 5 bases at V and 4 bases at J, with 15 bases between the two ends. The CDR3 here is CASSLGEEIYEQYF. CDR3 sequence (DNA): TGTGCCAGCAGTCTCGGGGAGGAAATTTACGAGCAGTACTTC. The full variable domain, with the rest looked up from reference TRBV28 and TRBJ2-7, is DVKVTQSSRYLVKRTGEKVFLECVQDMDHENMFWYRQDPGLGLRLIYFSYDVKMKEKGDIPEGYSVSREKKERFSLILESASTNQTSMYLCASSLGEEIYEQYFGPGTRLTVT.

This clonotype was seen at least ten times. V and J are TRBV18 and TRBJ1-1; the match to TRBD1 covers 8 bases. J lost 4 bases, V lost 3 bases, and 10 bases had no gene match. Germline CDR1 KGHSH, CDR2 LQKENI. This CDR3 is 16 amino acids long. CDR3 loop: CASSPGGAGGGTEAFF. For the CDR3, the DNA is TGTGCCAGCTCACCGGGGGGGGCAGGGGGCGGCACTGAAGCTTTCTTT.